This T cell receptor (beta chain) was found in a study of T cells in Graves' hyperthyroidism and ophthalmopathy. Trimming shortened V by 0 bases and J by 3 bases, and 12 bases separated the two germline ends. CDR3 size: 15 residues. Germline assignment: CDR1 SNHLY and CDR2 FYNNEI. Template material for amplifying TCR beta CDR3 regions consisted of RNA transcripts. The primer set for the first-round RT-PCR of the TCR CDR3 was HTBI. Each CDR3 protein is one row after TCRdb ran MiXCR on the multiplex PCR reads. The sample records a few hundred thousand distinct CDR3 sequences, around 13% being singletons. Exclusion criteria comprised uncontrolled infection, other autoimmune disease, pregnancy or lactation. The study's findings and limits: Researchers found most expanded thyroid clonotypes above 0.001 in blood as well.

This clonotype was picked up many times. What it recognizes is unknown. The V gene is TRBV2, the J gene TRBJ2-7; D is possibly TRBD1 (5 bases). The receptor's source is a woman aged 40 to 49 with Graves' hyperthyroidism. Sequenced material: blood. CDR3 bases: TGTGCCAGCAGTGAAGCCATTGTAGACAGCTACGAGCAGTACTTC. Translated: CASSEAIVDSYEQYF.